This record covers a single TCR beta chain. This sample's treatment: oral pan-JAK inhibitor, 5-10 mg twice daily. Extracted RNA was reverse transcribed into cDNA, the sequencing template. Sequenced by immunoSEQ multiplex PCR; TCRdb stores in-frame clones only, minus some. The sample holds 150,000 to 200,000 clones, roughly 63% seen once. The data are from a study of CD8+ T cells in alopecia areata. Across the study: Tofacitinib was taken orally by treated patients, and the dose was 5 to 10 mg twice daily.

Trimming removed 1 base from V and 0 bases from J, with 5 bases in between. In germline, CDR1 is LGHNA, CDR2 YNFKEQ. The CDR3 runs to 14 residues. The rearrangement links TRBV4-2 to TRBJ2-3; D gene unclear. This sequence was found in a human donor with alopecia areata. The sequences come from CD4+ T cells sorted from blood, collected between weeks 55 and 70, from a patient treated with tofacitinib. CDR3 amino acids: CASSQGVSTDTQYF. Here the CDR3 DNA reads TGTGCCAGCAGCCAAGGCGTCAGCACAGATACGCAGTATTTT.